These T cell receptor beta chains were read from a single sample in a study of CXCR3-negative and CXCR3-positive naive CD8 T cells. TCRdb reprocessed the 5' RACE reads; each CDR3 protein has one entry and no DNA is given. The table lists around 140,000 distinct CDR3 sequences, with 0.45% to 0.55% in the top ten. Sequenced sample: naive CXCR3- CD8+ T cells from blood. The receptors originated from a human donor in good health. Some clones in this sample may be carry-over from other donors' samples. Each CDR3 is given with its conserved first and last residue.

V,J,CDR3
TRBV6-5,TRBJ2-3,CASSSGDTQYF
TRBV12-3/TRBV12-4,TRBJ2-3,CASSLDGQARASTDTQYF
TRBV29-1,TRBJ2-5,CSGGPTSGGPQETQYF
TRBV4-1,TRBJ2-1,CASSHGTGGPEEQFF
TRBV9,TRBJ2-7,CASSVEVDAGYEQYF
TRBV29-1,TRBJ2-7,CSVMTVSSYEQYF
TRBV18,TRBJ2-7,CASSPRQLGTLYEQYF
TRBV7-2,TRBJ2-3,CASSPGDRTQYF
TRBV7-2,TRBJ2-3,CASSKRTSGIFTDTQYF
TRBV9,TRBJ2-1,CASSTTNEQFF
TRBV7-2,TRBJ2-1,CASRRTNTYNEQFF
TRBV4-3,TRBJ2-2,CASSPRDTTNTGQLFF
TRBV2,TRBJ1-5,CASSEGAGGNQPQHF
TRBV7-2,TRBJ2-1,CASSWGIETYNEQFF
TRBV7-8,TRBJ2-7,CASSLGSAGKYF
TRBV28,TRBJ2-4,CASSPSSGLAAKNIQYF
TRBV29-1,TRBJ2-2,CSVHRGTGELFF
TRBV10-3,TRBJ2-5,CAISDPPGGTETQYF
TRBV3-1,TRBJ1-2,CASSHLQSYYGYTF
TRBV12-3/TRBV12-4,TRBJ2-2,CASSLPGFRGELFF
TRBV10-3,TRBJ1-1,CAISDETGGTEAFF
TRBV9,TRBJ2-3,CASSASRTGGASDTQYF
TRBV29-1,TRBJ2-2,CSVDLNTGELFF
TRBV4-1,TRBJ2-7,CASSQGIGRSYEQYF
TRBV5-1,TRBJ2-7,CASWDHSYEQYF
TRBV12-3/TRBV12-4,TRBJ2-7,CASSLRGSAGGPYF
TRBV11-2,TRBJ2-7,CASSLDGGIDEQYF
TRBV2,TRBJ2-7,CASRTKLREQYF
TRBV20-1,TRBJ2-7,CSARLANPEQYF
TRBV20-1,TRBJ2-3,CSAGQGDTQYF
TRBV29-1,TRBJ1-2,CSVDGAKYGYTF
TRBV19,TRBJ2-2,CASSSGGLELFF
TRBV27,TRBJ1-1,CASSFGFGLTEAFF
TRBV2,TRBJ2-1,CASSDPPWGSHNNEQFF
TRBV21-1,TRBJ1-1,CASSPHLDSTEAFF
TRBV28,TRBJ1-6,CASPRAREFCNSPLHF
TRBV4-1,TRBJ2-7,CASSPGQSSYEQYF
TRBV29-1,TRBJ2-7,CSVAPGAHYEQYF
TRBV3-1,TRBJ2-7,CASSQVSGRTGEQYF
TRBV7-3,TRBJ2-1,CASSLSGRQFYNEQFF
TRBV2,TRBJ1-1,CASSTPARGLPEAFF
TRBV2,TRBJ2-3,CASSEELGVSPDTQYF
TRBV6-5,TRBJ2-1,CASSLGSGNNEQFF
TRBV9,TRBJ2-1,CASSLDGTEYNEQFF
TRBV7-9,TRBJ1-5,CASSLEASNQPQHF
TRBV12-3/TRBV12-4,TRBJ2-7,CASSFGLAGIYEQYF
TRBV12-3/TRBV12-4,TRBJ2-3,CASSPLSFSTDTQYF
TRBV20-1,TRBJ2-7,CSAKGGHSYEQYF
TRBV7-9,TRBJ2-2,CASSPARFPGELFF
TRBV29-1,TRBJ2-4,CSVRTGGLKNIQYF
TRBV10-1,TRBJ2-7,CASSASATYEQYF
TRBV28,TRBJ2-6,CASSFRGGANVLTF
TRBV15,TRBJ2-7,CATSATGQESYEQYF
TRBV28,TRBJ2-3,CASSLNRGASTDTQYF
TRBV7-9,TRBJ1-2,CASGGMGYGYTF
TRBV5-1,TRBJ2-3,CASSWTGFSTDTQYF